This is a list of T cell receptor beta chains from one sample in a study of T cell repertoires in cytomegalovirus infection. TCRdb analysed the reads with MiXCR anew, one entry per CDR3 protein. This sample has over 150,000 distinct CDR3 sequences, with 17% found just once. Material for sequencing was CD8+ T cells from PBMCs. These receptors were taken from a human donor in good health (CMV status not recorded). Some clones in this sample may be carry-over from other donors' samples. Each CDR3 is given without its conserved first and last residue.

V gene	J gene	CDR3 protein
TRBV7-3	TRBJ2-3	ASSLVGGGDTDTQY
TRBV7-7	TRBJ2-3	ASSLHARAAETDTQY
TRBV7-9	TRBJ2-1	ASSKGLLQQF
TRBV13	TRBJ2-7	ASSSSAGSYEQY
TRBV20-1	TRBJ1-5	SARDRGTRGNQPQH
TRBV7-9	TRBJ2-7	ASSPRGSYEQY
TRBV6-2/TRBV6-3	TRBJ2-7	ASSYSISEFEQY
TRBV7-9	TRBJ2-5	ASSLGSALGETQY
TRBV4-3	TRBJ1-5	ASSHGQGIQPQH
TRBV5-6	TRBJ2-4	ASSPAGTRSKNIQY
TRBV19	TRBJ2-1	ASSGLAGGKAENEQF
TRBV10-3	TRBJ2-7	AISDRGAKAGTKYEQY
TRBV6-2/TRBV6-3	TRBJ2-1	ASSYVPDEQF
TRBV7-2	TRBJ2-7	ASSFGQGRSYEQY
TRBV2	TRBJ2-1	ASSEARDRAYNEQF
TRBV7-8	TRBJ1-1	ASSSPTDKNTEAF
TRBV20-1	TRBJ2-1	SARRDRGFHNEQF
TRBV28	TRBJ2-5	ASSPPTGGTETQY
TRBV6-1	TRBJ2-2	ASLRTVRDTGELF
TRBV30	TRBJ2-2	AWSEGGTDTGELF
TRBV19	TRBJ2-3	ASSIGTDTQY
TRBV6-2/TRBV6-3	TRBJ2-1	ASSYLGNEQF
TRBV7-2	TRBJ2-7	ASSLITVGPDTYEQY
TRBV7-6	TRBJ2-7	ASSLGEGQMKQY
TRBV12-3/TRBV12-4	TRBJ1-1	ASSSTTGAFTEAF